This T cell receptor beta chain was profiled in a study of cytomegalovirus exposure and HLA in healthy donors. Study-wide findings and caveats: The classifier reportedly diagnosed cytomegalovirus status with high specificity and sensitivity. TCR beta chains numbering about 160 were designated cytomegalovirus-associated.

Assay used: immunoSEQ multiplex PCR; TCRdb lists only in-frame clones, some missing. The sample shows 120,000 to 150,000 clones, 70% to 90% of them seen only once. The validation cohort, a group of 120 or so subjects, included the donors and was separate from the roughly 600-subject first cohort. Points on this clone: What it binds is unknown. Its ends do not fully match the called genes, so a read error is possible.

Germline CDR1 reads SGHRS; CDR2 reads YFSETQ. This CDR3 spans 14 amino acids. The source is a man younger than 35 in good health and CMV-seronegative. The V and J genes are TRBV5-1 and TRBJ2-7, with 9 nucleotides matching TRBD2. The material sequenced was PBMCs. CDR3 DNA sequence: TGCGCCAGCAGTTTGGGACTAGCCGGGGACGAGCAGTACTTC. It encodes CASSLGLAGDEQYF.